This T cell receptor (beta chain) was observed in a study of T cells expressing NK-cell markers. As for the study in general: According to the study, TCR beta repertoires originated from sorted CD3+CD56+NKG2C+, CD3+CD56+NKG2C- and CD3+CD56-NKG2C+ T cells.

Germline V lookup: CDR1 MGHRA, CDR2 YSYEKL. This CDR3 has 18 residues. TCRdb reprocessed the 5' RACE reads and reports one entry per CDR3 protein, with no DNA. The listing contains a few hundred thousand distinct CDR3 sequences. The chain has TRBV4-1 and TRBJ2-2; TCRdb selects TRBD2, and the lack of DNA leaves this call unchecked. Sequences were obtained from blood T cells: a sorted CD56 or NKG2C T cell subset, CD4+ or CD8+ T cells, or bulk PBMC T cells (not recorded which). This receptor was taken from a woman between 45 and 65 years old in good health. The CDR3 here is CASSQVSSGVSNTGELFF.